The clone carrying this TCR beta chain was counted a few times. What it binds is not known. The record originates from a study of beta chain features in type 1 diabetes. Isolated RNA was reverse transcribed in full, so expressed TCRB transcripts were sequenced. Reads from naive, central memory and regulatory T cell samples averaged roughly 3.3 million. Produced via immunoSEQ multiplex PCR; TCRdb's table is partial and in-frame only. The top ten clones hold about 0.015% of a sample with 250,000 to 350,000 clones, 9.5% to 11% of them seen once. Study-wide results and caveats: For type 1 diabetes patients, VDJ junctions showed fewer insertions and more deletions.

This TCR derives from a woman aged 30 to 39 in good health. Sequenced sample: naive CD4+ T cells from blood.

For the CDR3, the DNA is TGTGCCAGCAGTCCGACGACAGGGTCGATGGCCAAAAACATTCAGTACTTC. This sequence encodes CASSPTTGSMAKNIQYF. V gene TRBV28 combines with J gene TRBJ2-4; 7 positions agree with TRBD1. V dropped 5 bases and J dropped 1; count of bases not matched to a gene: 11. CDR3 size: 17 residues. The germline V gene has CDR1 MDHEN and CDR2 SYDVKM. The variable domain in full, with the rest retrieved from reference TRBV28 and TRBJ2-4, is DVKVTQSSRYLVKRTGEKVFLECVQDMDHENMFWYRQDPGLGLRLIYFSYDVKMKEKGDIPEGYSVSREKKERFSLILESASTNQTSMYLCASSPTTGSMAKNIQYFGAGTRLSVL.